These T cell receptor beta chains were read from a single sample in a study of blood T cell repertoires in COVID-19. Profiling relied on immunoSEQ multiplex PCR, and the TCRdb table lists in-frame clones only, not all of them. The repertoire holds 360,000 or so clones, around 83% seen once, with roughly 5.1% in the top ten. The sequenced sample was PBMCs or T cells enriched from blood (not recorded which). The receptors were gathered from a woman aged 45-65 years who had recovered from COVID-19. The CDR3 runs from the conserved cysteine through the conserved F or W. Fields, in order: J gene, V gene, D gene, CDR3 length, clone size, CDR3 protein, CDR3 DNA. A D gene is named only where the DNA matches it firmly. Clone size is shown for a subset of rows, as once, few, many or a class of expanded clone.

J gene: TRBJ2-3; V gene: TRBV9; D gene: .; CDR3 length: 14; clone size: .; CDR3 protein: CASSVDRFTDTQYF; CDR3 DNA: TGTGCCAGCAGCGTCGACAGATTCACAGATACGCAGTATTTT
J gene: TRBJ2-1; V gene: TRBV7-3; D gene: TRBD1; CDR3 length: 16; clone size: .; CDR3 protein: CASSFDRDRGYNEQFF; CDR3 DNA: TGTGCCAGCAGCTTCGACCGGGACAGGGGTTACAATGAGCAGTTCTTC
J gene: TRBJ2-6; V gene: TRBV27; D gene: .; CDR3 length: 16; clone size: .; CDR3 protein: CASRNHRDSGANVLTF; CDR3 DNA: TGTGCCAGCAGAAACCACAGGGACTCTGGGGCCAACGTCCTGACTTTC
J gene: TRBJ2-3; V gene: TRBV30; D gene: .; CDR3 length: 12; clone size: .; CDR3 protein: CAWSASTDTQYF; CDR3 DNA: TGTGCCTGGAGTGCGAGCACAGATACGCAGTATTTT
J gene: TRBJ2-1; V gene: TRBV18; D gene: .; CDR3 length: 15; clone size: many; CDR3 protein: CASSPYRGRNNEQFF; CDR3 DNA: TGTGCCAGCTCACCGTACCGGGGGAGAAACAATGAGCAGTTCTTC
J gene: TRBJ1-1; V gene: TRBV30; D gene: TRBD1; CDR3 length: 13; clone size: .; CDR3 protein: CAWSASGGTEAFF; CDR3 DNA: TGTGCCTGGAGTGCATCAGGGGGCACTGAAGCTTTCTTT
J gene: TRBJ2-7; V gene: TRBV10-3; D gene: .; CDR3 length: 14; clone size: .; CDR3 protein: CAISGGGETYEQYF; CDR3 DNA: TGTGCCATCAGTGGAGGGGGGGAGACCTACGAGCAGTACTTC
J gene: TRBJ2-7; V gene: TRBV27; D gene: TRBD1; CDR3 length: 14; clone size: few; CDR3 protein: CASSRDSQHYEQYF; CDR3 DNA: TGTGCCAGCAGTCGGGACAGCCAGCACTACGAGCAGTACTTC
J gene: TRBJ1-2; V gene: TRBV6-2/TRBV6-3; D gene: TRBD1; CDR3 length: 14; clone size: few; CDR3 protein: CASSTGQGMDGYTF; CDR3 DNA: TGTGCCAGCAGTACTGGACAGGGGATGGATGGCTACACCTTC
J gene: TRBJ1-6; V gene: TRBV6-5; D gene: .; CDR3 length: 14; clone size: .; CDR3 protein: CASTQTVAGSPLHF; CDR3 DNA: TGTGCCAGCACCCAAACAGTGGCAGGATCACCCCTCCACTTT
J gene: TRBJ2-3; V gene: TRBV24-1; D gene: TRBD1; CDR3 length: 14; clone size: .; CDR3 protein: CATAGTGSTDTQYF; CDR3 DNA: TGTGCCACCGCCGGGACAGGAAGCACAGATACGCAGTATTTT
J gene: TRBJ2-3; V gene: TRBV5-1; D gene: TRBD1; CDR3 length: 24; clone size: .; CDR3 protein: CASSLAPGTGGTNLVHFSTDTQYF; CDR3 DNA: TGCGCCAGCAGCTTGGCCCCCGGGACAGGGGGCACCAACCTAGTCCACTTTAGCACAGATACGCAGTATTTT
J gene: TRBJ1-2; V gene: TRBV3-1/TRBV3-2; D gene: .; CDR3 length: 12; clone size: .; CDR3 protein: CASSQRNLGYTF; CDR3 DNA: TGTGCCAGCAGCCAGAGGAATCTTGGCTACACCTTC
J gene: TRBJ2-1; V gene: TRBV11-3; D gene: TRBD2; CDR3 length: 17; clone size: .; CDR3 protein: CASSLDQGTSVYNEQFF; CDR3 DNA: TGTGCCAGCAGCTTAGATCAGGGGACTAGCGTATACAATGAGCAGTTCTTC
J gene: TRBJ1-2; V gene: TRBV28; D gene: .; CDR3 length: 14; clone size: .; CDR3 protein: CASIPHRGNYGYTF; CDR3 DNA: TGTGCCAGCATCCCCCACCGGGGGAACTATGGCTACACCTTC
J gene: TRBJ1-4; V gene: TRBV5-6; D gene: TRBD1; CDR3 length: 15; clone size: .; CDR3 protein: CASSRLRTGDEKLFF; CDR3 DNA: TGTGCCAGCAGCCGACTTCGGACAGGGGACGAAAAACTGTTTTTT
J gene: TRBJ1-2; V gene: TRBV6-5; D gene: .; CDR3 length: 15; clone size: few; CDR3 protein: CASSAGGHFNYGYTF; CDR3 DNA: TGTGCCAGCAGCGCGGGGGGACATTTTAACTATGGCTACACCTTC
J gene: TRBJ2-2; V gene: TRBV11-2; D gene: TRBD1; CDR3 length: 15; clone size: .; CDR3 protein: CASSRRDRGTGELFF; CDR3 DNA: TGTGCCAGCAGCCGTCGGGACAGGGGCACCGGGGAGCTGTTTTTT
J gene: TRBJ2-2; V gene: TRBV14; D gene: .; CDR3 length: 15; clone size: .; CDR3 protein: CASSLISGNTGELFF; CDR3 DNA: TGTGCCAGCAGCCTTATTAGCGGTAACACCGGGGAGCTGTTTTTT
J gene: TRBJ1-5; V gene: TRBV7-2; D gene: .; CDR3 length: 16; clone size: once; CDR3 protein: CASSFRDTILNQPQHF; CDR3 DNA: TGTGCCAGCAGCTTCCGGGACACTATTCTCAATCAGCCCCAGCATTTT
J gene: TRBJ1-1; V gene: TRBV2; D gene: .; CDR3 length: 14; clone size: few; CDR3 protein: CASKEMGMNTEAFF; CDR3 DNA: TGTGCCAGCAAAGAGATGGGCATGAACACTGAAGCTTTCTTT
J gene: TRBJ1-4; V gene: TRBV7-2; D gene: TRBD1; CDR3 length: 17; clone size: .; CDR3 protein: CASSPAEYRGLNEKLFF; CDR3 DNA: TGTGCCAGCAGCCCCGCTGAATACAGGGGGCTTAATGAAAAACTGTTTTTT
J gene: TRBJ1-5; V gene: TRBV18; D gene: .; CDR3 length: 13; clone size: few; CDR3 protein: CASSPQGNQPQHF; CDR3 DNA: TGTGCCAGCTCACCGCAGGGTAATCAGCCCCAGCATTTT
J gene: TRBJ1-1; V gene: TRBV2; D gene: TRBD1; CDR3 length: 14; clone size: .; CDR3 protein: CARRGGTGATEAFF; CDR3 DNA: TGTGCCAGACGAGGCGGGACAGGGGCTACTGAAGCTTTCTTT
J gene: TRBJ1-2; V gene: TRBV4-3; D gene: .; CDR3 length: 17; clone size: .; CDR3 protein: CASSQVSGSGPAGGYTF; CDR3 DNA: TGCGCCAGCAGCCAAGTATCGGGTTCGGGCCCCGCGGGTGGCTACACCTTC
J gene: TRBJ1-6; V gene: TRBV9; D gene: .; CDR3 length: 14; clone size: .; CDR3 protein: CASSDREADSPLHF; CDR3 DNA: TGTGCCAGCAGCGACCGGGAAGCAGATTCACCCCTCCACTTT